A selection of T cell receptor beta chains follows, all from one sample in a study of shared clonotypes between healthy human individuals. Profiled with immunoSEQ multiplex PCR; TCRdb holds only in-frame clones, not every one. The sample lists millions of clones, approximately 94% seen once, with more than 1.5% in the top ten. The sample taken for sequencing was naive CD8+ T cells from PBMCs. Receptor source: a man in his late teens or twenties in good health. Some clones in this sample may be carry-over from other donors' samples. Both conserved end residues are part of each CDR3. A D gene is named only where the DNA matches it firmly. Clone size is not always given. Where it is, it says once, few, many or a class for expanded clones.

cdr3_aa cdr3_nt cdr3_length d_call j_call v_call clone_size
CSVETGQANQPQHF TGCAGCGTTGAAACTGGACAGGCTAATCAGCCCCAGCATTTT 14 TRBD1 TRBJ1-5 TRBV29-1 .
CSVGDRGNSPLHF TGCAGCGTCGGTGACAGGGGGAATTCACCCCTCCACTTT 13 TRBD1 TRBJ1-6 TRBV29-1 .
CASSPGVGPGTGELFF TGTGCCAGCAGCCCCGGGGTGGGGCCGGGAACCGGGGAGCTGTTTTTT 16 . TRBJ2-2 TRBV7-9 .
CASSYSGGGAGDTQYF TGTGCCAGCAGTTACTCAGGCGGGGGCGCGGGAGATACGCAGTATTTT 16 . TRBJ2-3 TRBV6-5 .
CASSSKERLFF TGTGCCAGCAGTTCCAAGGAGAGACTGTTTTTT 11 . TRBJ1-4 TRBV6-6 .
CASSPSPNTEAFF TGTGCCAGCAGCCCCTCACCGAACACTGAAGCTTTCTTT 13 . TRBJ1-1 TRBV9 few
CASSLGTGHEQYF TGTGCCAGCAGCTTAGGGACAGGGCACGAGCAGTACTTC 13 TRBD1 TRBJ2-7 TRBV7-9 .
CASSPISGPYNEQFF TGTGCCAGCAGCCCGATTAGCGGGCCGTACAATGAGCAGTTCTTC 15 TRBD2 TRBJ2-1 TRBV9 .
CASSLSQGHLTLDEAFF TGCGCCAGCAGCTTGTCCCAGGGTCACCTGACTCTGGACGAAGCTTTCTTT 17 . TRBJ1-1 TRBV5-1 .
CASSPWDSPTEAFF TGTGCCAGCAGCCCCTGGGACAGCCCCACTGAAGCTTTCTTT 14 TRBD1 TRBJ1-1 TRBV11-3 .
CASSPLVGSYEQYF TGTGCCAGCAGCCCCCTAGTGGGGTCTTACGAGCAGTACTTC 14 . TRBJ2-7 TRBV14 .
CASSYTPLGDRHEQYF TGTGCCAGCAGTTACACCCCTTTAGGGGACAGGCACGAGCAGTACTTC 16 TRBD1 TRBJ2-7 TRBV6-5 .
CASTSPLQAPEAFF TGTGCCAGCACCTCCCCGCTGCAGGCCCCTGAAGCTTTCTTT 14 . TRBJ1-1 TRBV7-9 .
CASSLGKLLTNTEAFF TGTGCCAGCAGCCTAGGGAAGTTGCTAACCAACACTGAAGCTTTCTTT 16 . TRBJ1-1 TRBV7-8 .
CASRLGFNEAFF TGTGCCAGTAGGCTCGGGTTTAATGAAGCTTTCTTT 12 . TRBJ1-1 TRBV19 .
CASSVVASGGPLSQFF TGTGCCAGCAGCGTAGTGGCTAGCGGGGGCCCCTTATCGCAGTTCTTC 16 TRBD2 TRBJ2-1 TRBV9 .
CASSVGDRAFSGANVLTF TGTGCCAGCAGCGTAGGGGACAGGGCATTCTCTGGGGCCAACGTCCTGACTTTC 18 TRBD1 TRBJ2-6 TRBV9 .
CASSLWGRPVEAFF TGTGCCAGCAGCTTATGGGGGCGTCCAGTTGAAGCTTTCTTT 14 . TRBJ1-1 TRBV7-3 few
CASSNWVTGNTIYF TGTGCCAGCAGCAATTGGGTTACTGGAAACACCATATATTTT 14 . TRBJ1-3 TRBV6-1 .
CASSLNSGGPSSYEQYF TGCGCCAGCAGCTTGAATTCAGGGGGCCCGTCATCCTACGAGCAGTACTTC 17 TRBD1 TRBJ2-7 TRBV5-1 .
CASTKSGRADNEQFF TGTGCCAGCACCAAAAGCGGGAGGGCTGACAATGAGCAGTTCTTC 15 TRBD2 TRBJ2-1 TRBV9 .
CASSLTTRGTNEQFF TGTGCCAGCAGTTTGACGACTAGAGGGACTAATGAGCAGTTCTTC 15 . TRBJ2-1 TRBV27 .
CASSLVSLAGPAYEQYF TGTGCCAGCAGCTTAGTTTCCCTAGCGGGCCCTGCCTACGAGCAGTACTTC 17 TRBD2 TRBJ2-7 TRBV11-2 .
CASSRDRNPSYEQYF TGCGCCAGCAGCCGGGACCGTAACCCTTCCTACGAGCAGTACTTC 15 . TRBJ2-7 TRBV4-3 once
CASSPPGSGPYEQYF TGTGCCAGCAGCCCGCCGGGGAGCGGCCCTTACGAGCAGTACTTC 15 . TRBJ2-7 TRBV9 once
CASSFASGYEQYF TGTGCCAGCAGCTTCGCTAGCGGCTACGAGCAGTACTTC 13 TRBD2 TRBJ2-7 TRBV5-5 .
CASSPRLGQGGFHEQYF TGTGCCAGCTCACCACGATTGGGACAGGGGGGTTTTCACGAGCAGTACTTC 17 TRBD1 TRBJ2-7 TRBV18 .
CASSQDRTVAYEQYF TGTGCCAGCAGCCAAGATAGAACAGTAGCCTACGAGCAGTACTTC 15 . TRBJ2-7 TRBV14 .
CASSIREYSTEAFF TGTGCCAGTAGTATTCGGGAGTATTCCACTGAAGCTTTCTTT 14 . TRBJ1-1 TRBV19 few
CASSPRGGSNQPQHF TGTGCCAGCAGTCCCCGGGGGGGGAGCAATCAGCCCCAGCATTTT 15 . TRBJ1-5 TRBV27 .
CASAAFPGQGAREQYF TGTGCCAGCGCCGCCTTCCCGGGACAGGGGGCGCGAGAGCAGTACTTC 16 TRBD1 TRBJ2-7 TRBV27 once
CASSPLTSGSTGELFF TGCGCCAGCAGTCCCCTGACTAGCGGGAGCACCGGGGAGCTGTTTTTT 16 TRBD2 TRBJ2-2 TRBV4-1 .